Below, 29 T cell receptor beta chains from the same sample are listed, as sequenced in a study of sequential checkpoint blockade in melanoma. Treatment denoted: randomized to nivolumab then ipilimumab (arm A) or the reverse (arm B). Produced via immunoSEQ multiplex PCR; TCRdb's table is partial and in-frame only. The sample gives over 2,000 clones, roughly 27% of which show up once; more than 9% is in the top ten. The material sequenced was tumor tissue (inferred from file names), taken from a patient given nivolumab and ipilimumab in sequence. The origin of the receptors is a human donor with melanoma.

Concerning this clone: Compared with germline, one end of the junction differs, possibly owing to a read error. The rearrangement joins TRBV6-8 to TRBJ1-4; 10 positions match TRBD1. CDR1 MNHGY and CDR2 SAAAGT come from the germline V gene. The CDR3 runs 14 residues. The CDR3 DNA reads TGTGCCATCAGTGGGACAGGGGAGATTGAAAAACTGTTTTTT. Its protein is CAISGTGEIEKLFF.

This clone ranks as medium-sized. The chain has TRBV11-3 and TRBJ2-3; D unresolved. This CDR3 has 16 residues. V lost 5 bases to trimming and J lost 0 bases, with 15 bases between them. Germline-derived CDR1 and CDR2 are SGHNT and YENEEA. CDR3 in DNA: TGTGCCAGCAGCAACCCCGGGCGGTCTAGCACAGATACGCAGTATTTT. Residues: CASSNPGRSSTDTQYF. Filled out from reference TRBV11-3 and TRBJ2-3, the complete variable domain reads EAGVVQSPRYKIIEKKQPVAFWCNPISGHNTLYWYLQNLGQGPELLIRYENEEAVDDSQLPKDRFSAERLKGVDSTLKIQPAELGDSAVYLCASSNPGRSSTDTQYFGPGTRLTVL.

This clone is medium-sized within its sample. The chain joins TRBV4-1 to TRBJ1-1; TRBD1 might be the D (5 bases). CDR3 size: 15 residues. Between the trimmed V and J ends, which lost 0 bases and 3 bases, there was a span of 11 bases. CDR1 is MGHRA and CDR2 is YSYEKL in the germline V gene. The CDR3 loop reads CASSQDWRGDTEAFF. The CDR3 region has the DNA TGCGCCAGCAGCCAAGATTGGAGGGGAGACACTGAAGCTTTCTTT.

This clone was counted ten times or more. The J gene is TRBJ2-3, the V gene TRBV11-3; 10 bases map to TRBD2. This CDR3 comprises 18 residues. J lost 3 bases, V lost 5 bases, and 14 bases had no gene match. In germline, CDR1 is SGHNT, CDR2 YENEEA. CDR3 amino acids: CASSGGSGRALQTDTQYF. CDR3 bases: TGTGCCAGCAGCGGGGGAAGCGGGAGGGCCCTTCAAACAGATACGCAGTATTTT.

CDR3 amino acids: CASNNRDSSLTEAFF. CDR3 DNA: TGTGCCAGCAATAACCGGGACAGTTCCCTCACTGAAGCTTTCTTT. This chain uses TRBV6-8 with TRBJ1-1, with 7 bases lining up with TRBD1. Germline V gives CDR1 MNHGY, CDR2 SAAAGT. The CDR3 extends over 15 amino acids. J gave up 4 bases and V 7 bases, and 12 bases lay outside the gene matches.

This clone was recorded at least ten times. The rearrangement links TRBV11-3 to TRBJ1-2; no clear D. The CDR3 sequence is 16 residues long. The germline CDR1 and CDR2 sequences are SGHNT and YENEEA. V gave up 3 bases and J gave up 2 bases, with 16 bases separating them. The CDR3 DNA reads as TGTGCCAGCAGCTTGATAGGAACATACGCGAACTATGGCTACACCTTC. It yields the protein CASSLIGTYANYGYTF.

V usage is TRBV25-1 and J usage is TRBJ2-3, with 15 nucleotides matching TRBD2. Germline CDR1 reads MGHDK; CDR2 reads SYGVNS. The CDR3 is 18 amino acids. V trimming: 1 base; J trimming: 6 bases; junction bases outside the gene matches: 8. DNA of the CDR3: TGTGCCAGCAGTGAATCCCTGGGACTAGCGGGAGGACGCGATACGCAGTATTTT. It codes for CASSESLGLAGGRDTQYF.

This clone is classed as medium-sized. The chain recombines TRBV6-8 with TRBJ1-1; 7 positions match TRBD1. The CDR3 spans 13 residues. Germline CDR1 is MNHGY and CDR2 is SAAAGT. The V gene end was trimmed by 0 bases and the J gene end by 8 bases; junction bases not matched to a gene: 3. The CDR3 is CASSYSGGQEAFF. The CDR3 DNA reads TGTGCCAGCAGTTACTCGGGGGGACAGGAAGCTTTCTTT.

This clone has only a few counts. The V and J genes are TRBV9 and TRBJ1-4, with D hard to call. This CDR3 is 13 amino acids long. Germline CDR1 SGDLS, CDR2 YYNGEE. V was pared by 6 bases and J by 7 bases, with 13 bases between. CDR3 DNA sequence: TGTGCCAGCAAGCCGAGAGATGGTGAAAAACTGTTTTTT. Protein: CASKPRDGEKLFF.

The chain is built from TRBV6-8 and TRBJ1-5, with D tentatively TRBD1 (5 bases). The germline V and J ends were trimmed by 10 bases and 4 bases, with 11 bases remaining between them. Per the germline V gene, CDR1 is MNHGY and CDR2 is SAAAGT. The CDR3 loop spans 12 amino acids. The CDR3 DNA is TGTGCCACCCGACAGTTTAATCAGCCCCAGCATTTT. Protein: CATRQFNQPQHF.

This clone was counted only a few times. One end of the junction does not line up with germline, which may come from a read error. The rearrangement links TRBV6-8 to TRBJ2-5; 7 bases fit TRBD2. The CDR3 is 15 amino acids. Per germline, CDR1 MNHGY and CDR2 SAAAGT. The CDR3 loop reads CAISVRGGEQETQYF. CDR3 coding DNA: TGTGCCATCAGTGTCCGGGGAGGGGAACAAGAGACCCAGTACTTC.

By share of the sample, this clone is medium-sized. The rearrangement uses TRBV11-3 and TRBJ2-2; the D gene is possibly TRBD1 (6 bases). The CDR3 totals 18 residues. Germline V gene data show CDR1 as SGHNT and CDR2 as YENEEA. The V and J ends lost 0 bases and 0 bases respectively, with 14 bases between them. The CDR3 is CASSLDRGGIANTGELFF. The CDR3 bases are TGTGCCAGCAGCTTAGACAGGGGTGGTATAGCGAACACCGGGGAGCTGTTTTTT.

The V and J genes are TRBV6-8 and TRBJ2-7; 7 bases are shared with TRBD2. The trim removed 2 bases at V and 4 bases at J, leaving 5 bases unmatched. Per the germline V gene, CDR1 is MNHGY and CDR2 is SAAAGT. This CDR3 comprises 14 residues. CDR3 in amino acids: CASSYLGLTYEQYF. In DNA form, the CDR3 reads TGTGCCAGCAGTTACCTGGGACTAACTTACGAGCAGTACTTC.

The rearrangement uses TRBV10-2 and TRBJ1-1; 7 bases are a match to TRBD1. Germline-derived CDR1 and CDR2 are WSHSY and SAAADI. The J segment lost 1 base and the V segment lost 5 bases, leaving 4 bases of the junction unmatched. This CDR3 has 14 residues. CDR3 amino acids: CASSTQGENTEAFF. The CDR3, as DNA: TGCGCCAGCAGTACTCAGGGGGAGAACACTGAAGCTTTCTTT.

The V and J genes are TRBV5-1 and TRBJ1-2, with a tentative D call TRBD1 (5 bases). V gave up 0 bases and J gave up 2 bases, with 14 bases separating them. This CDR3 contains 16 residues. Germline loops: CDR1 SGHRS, CDR2 YFSETQ. In nucleotides, the CDR3 is TGCGCCAGCAGCTTGGCGACTCCGGGGGGGAACTATGGCTACACCTTC. This encodes CASSLATPGGNYGYTF. Supplemented by reference TRBV5-1 and TRBJ1-2, the full variable domain reads KAGVTQTPRYLIKTRGQQVTLSCSPISGHRSVSWYQQTPGQGLQFLFEYFSETQRNKGNFPGRFSGRQFSNSRSEMNVSTLELGDSALYLCASSLATPGGNYGYTFGSGTRLTVV.

This chain joins TRBV19 and TRBJ1-2; D unclear. Germline V gives CDR1 LNHDA, CDR2 SQIVND (reference sequence). The CDR3 runs 12 residues. Trimming pared 3 bases from V and 8 bases from J, leaving 10 bases between. The CDR3: CASSIGLGGYTF. Written as DNA, the CDR3 is TGTGCCAGTAGTATCGGTCTGGGAGGCTACACCTTC.

Ten or more counts support this clone. The chain is built from TRBV11-3 and TRBJ2-2; TRBD1 aligns across 7 bases. CDR1 SGHNT and CDR2 YENEEA come from the germline V gene. CDR3 length: 15 amino acids. V gave up 5 bases and J gave up 5 bases; unmatched junction bases: 8. As DNA, the CDR3 is TGTGCCAGCAGCCTGGTCGGACAGGATACCGGGGAGCTGTTTTTT. Its protein product is CASSLVGQDTGELFF.

This clone was counted between two and nine times. This chain links TRBV10-3 with TRBJ1-6; 7 bases map to TRBD1. Trimming took 2 bases from V and 0 from J; bases not matched to a gene: 7. Looked up from germline, CDR1 is ENHRY and CDR2 is SYGVKD. The CDR3 contains 18 residues. Written as DNA, the CDR3 is TGTGCCATCAGTGAGGGACAGGTGCTAAACTCCTATAATTCACCCCTCCACTTT. This encodes CAISEGQVLNSYNSPLHF.

This clone turned up a few times. This sequence joins TRBV6-7 and TRBJ2-1; possible D gene TRBD2, 6 bases. TRBV6-7 is an open reading frame whose function is uncertain. With 5 bases removed from V and 10 bases from J, the gap between germline ends came to 9 bases. The length of the CDR3 is 11 residues. The DNA for the CDR3 is TGTGCCAGCAGTCTAGGACTAGAGCAGTTCTTC. Amino acid sequence: CASSLGLEQFF.

This chain uses TRBV6-8 with TRBJ1-1; 8 bases match TRBD1. The ends lost 5 bases at V and 2 bases at J; junction bases unmatched: 7. CDR3 length equals 15 residues. The germline V gene has CDR1 MNHGY and CDR2 SAAAGT. CDR3 loop: CASSQSTGVNTEAFF. The CDR3 nucleotides read TGTGCCAGCAGTCAATCGACAGGGGTTAACACTGAAGCTTTCTTT.

This clone has just one count. This sequence joins TRBV18 and TRBJ1-3; 9 nucleotides agree with TRBD1. The V gene end was trimmed by 1 base and the J gene end by 4 bases; junction bases not matched to a gene: 11. CDR1 is KGHSH and CDR2 is LQKENI in the germline V gene. The CDR3 covers 18 residues. The CDR3 sequence is CASSPQLQGAGSGNTIYF. For the CDR3, the DNA is TGTGCCAGCTCACCACAATTACAGGGGGCAGGTTCCGGAAACACCATATATTTT.

The chain recombines TRBV9 with TRBJ2-1; no definite D call. V lost 4 bases to trimming and J lost 10 bases, with 15 bases between them. CDR3 size: 13 residues. CDR1 and CDR2 from the germline V gene are SGDLS and YYNGEE. The CDR3 DNA is TGTGCCAGCAGCTCCCAAACTCCCCCAGAGCAGTTCTTC. Translating it yields CASSSQTPPEQFF.

The chain employs TRBV9 and TRBJ1-6, with a tentative D call TRBD1 (6 bases). The CDR3 has 17 residues. The V end was cut by 3 bases, the J end by 9 bases, with 22 bases between. Germline V lookup: CDR1 SGDLS, CDR2 YYNGEE. CDR3 region: CASSAYSGEKKGSPLHF. The CDR3, as DNA: TGTGCCAGCAGCGCGTACTCAGGGGAGAAAAAAGGTTCACCCCTCCACTTT.

The genes are TRBV18 and TRBJ1-4; TRBD1 matches at 10 bases. V shed 5 bases, J shed 0 bases, and the junction held 3 bases outside the gene matches. The CDR3 is 16 residues long. CDR1 is KGHSH, CDR2 LQKENI, per germline. The CDR3 protein is CASSVGQGTTNEKLFF. The CDR3 coding sequence is TGTGCCAGCTCAGTGGGACAGGGGACAACTAATGAAAAACTGTTTTTT.

This chain joins TRBV6-8 and TRBJ1-1, with D perhaps TRBD1 (5 bases). V lost 10 bases, J lost 2 bases, and 17 bases lay in between. Germline assignment: CDR1 MNHGY and CDR2 SAAAGT. There are 14 residues in the CDR3. The CDR3 bases are TGTGCCATCACCCCGGGCGGGGCAAACACTGAAGCTTTCTTT. This sequence encodes CAITPGGANTEAFF.

The chain is built from TRBV28 and TRBJ2-7, with TRBD1 matching 11 bases. The V gene's germline CDR1 is MDHEN and CDR2 SYDVKM. The CDR3 loop spans 19 amino acids. With V trimmed by 5 bases and J by 3 bases, 18 bases remained unmatched. In DNA, the CDR3 is TGTGCCAGCAGTCTCTCTCTCGGGACAGGGGGTGTTATGATCTACGAGCAGTACGTC. It specifies CASSLSLGTGGVMIYEQYV.

This clone has a single count. The CDR3 sequence is CSVETGGGNTEAFF. The CDR3 bases are TGCAGCGTGGAAACGGGGGGAGGAAACACTGAAGCTTTCTTT. The rearrangement uses TRBV29-1 and TRBJ1-1; D might be TRBD1 (5 bases). V dropped 6 bases and J dropped 2 bases, with 16 bases sitting between them. The germline V gene encodes CDR1 SQVTM and CDR2 ANQGSEA. The CDR3 contains 14 residues. Complete variable domain (other parts from reference TRBV29-1 and TRBJ1-1): SAVISQKPSRDICQRGTSLTIQCQVDSQVTMMFWYRQQPGQSLTLIATANQGSEATYESGFVIDKFPISRPNLTFSTLTVSNMSPEDSSIYLCSVETGGGNTEAFFGQGTRLTVV.

In its sample, this clone was seen a few times. This sequence joins TRBV15 and TRBJ1-3; 7 nucleotides agree with TRBD1. V trimming: 8 bases; J trimming: 1 base; junction bases outside the gene matches: 11. Germline V gene data show CDR1 as LNHNV and CDR2 as YYDKDF (reference sequence). The CDR3 is 16 amino acids. CDR3 in amino acids: CATQGRQGRSGNTIYF. The CDR3 nucleotides read TGTGCCACCCAGGGGAGACAGGGAAGGTCTGGAAACACCATATATTTT. The full variable domain, with the rest looked up from reference TRBV15 and TRBJ1-3, is DAMVIQNPRYQVTQFGKPVTLSCSQTLNHNVMYWYQQKSSQAPKLLFHYYDKDFNNEADTPDNFQSRRPNTSFCFLDIRSPGLGDTAMYLCATQGRQGRSGNTIYFGEGSWLTVV.

In this sample, this clone turned up a few times. This chain links TRBV30 with TRBJ1-2; D possibly corresponds to TRBD1 (6 bases). Trimming removed 5 bases at V and 4 bases at J, with 14 bases between. The germline V gene has CDR1 GTSNPN and CDR2 SVGIG (reference sequence). The CDR3 extends over 13 amino acids. CDR3 amino acids: CAWGYGGAYGYTF. CDR3 DNA: TGTGCCTGGGGGTACGGGGGGGCCTATGGCTACACCTTC.